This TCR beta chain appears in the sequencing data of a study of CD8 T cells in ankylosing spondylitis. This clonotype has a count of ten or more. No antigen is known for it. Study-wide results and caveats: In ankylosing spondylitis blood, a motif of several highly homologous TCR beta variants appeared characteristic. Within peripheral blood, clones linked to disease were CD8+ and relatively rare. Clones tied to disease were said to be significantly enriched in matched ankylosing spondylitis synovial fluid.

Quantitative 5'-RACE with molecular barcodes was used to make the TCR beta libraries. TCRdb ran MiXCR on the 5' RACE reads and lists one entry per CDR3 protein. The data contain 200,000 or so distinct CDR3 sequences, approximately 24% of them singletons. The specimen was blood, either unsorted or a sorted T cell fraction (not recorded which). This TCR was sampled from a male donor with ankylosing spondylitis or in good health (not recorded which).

The CDR3 nucleotides are TGTGCCACCAGCCTTAGCGGGAGGGCGCATGAGCAGTTCTTC. It is translated as CATSLSGRAHEQFF. The chain is built from TRBV15 and TRBJ2-1; 11 positions agree with TRBD2. CDR1 LNHNV and CDR2 YYDKDF come from the germline V gene (reference sequence). The CDR3 consists of 14 residues. Trimming took 5 bases from V and 8 from J; bases not matched to a gene: 5.